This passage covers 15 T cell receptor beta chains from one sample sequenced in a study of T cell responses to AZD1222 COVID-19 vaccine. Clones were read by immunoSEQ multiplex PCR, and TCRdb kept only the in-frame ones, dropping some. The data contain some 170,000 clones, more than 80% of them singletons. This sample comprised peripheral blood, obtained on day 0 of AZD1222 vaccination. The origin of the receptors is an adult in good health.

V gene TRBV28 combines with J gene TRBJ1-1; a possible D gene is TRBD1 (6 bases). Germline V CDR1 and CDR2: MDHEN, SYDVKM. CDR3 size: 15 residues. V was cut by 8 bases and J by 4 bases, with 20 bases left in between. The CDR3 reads CASGGAGSWGTEAFF. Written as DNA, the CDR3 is TGTGCCAGCGGGGGGGCCGGGAGCTGGGGCACTGAAGCTTTCTTT. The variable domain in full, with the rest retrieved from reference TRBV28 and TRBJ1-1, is DVKVTQSSRYLVKRTGEKVFLECVQDMDHENMFWYRQDPGLGLRLIYFSYDVKMKEKGDIPEGYSVSREKKERFSLILESASTNQTSMYLCASGGAGSWGTEAFFGQGTRLTVV.

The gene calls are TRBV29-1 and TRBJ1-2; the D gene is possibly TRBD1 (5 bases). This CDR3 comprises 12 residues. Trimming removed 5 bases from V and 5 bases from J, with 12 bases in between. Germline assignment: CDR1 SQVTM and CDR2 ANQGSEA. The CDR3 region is CSVWLEGYGYTF. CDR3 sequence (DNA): TGCAGCGTTTGGCTGGAGGGGTATGGCTACACCTTC.

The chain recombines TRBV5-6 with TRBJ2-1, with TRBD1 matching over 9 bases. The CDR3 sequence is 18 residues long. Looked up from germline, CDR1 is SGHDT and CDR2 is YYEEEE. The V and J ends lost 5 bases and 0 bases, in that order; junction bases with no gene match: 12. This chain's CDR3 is CASSDRWDRADSYNEQFF. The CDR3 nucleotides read TGTGCCAGCAGTGATCGGTGGGACAGGGCAGACTCCTACAATGAGCAGTTCTTC.

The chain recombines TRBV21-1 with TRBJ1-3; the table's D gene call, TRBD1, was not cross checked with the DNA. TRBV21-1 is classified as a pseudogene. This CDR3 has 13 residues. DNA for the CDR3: TGTGCCAGCAGCTTACAGACATGGGACACCATATATTTT. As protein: CASSLQTWDTIYF.

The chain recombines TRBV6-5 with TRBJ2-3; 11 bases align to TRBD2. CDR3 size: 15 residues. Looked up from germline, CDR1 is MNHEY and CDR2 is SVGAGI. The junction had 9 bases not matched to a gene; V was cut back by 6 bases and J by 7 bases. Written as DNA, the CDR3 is TGTGCCAGCAGACCACCCACTAGCGGGAGACATACGCAGTATTTT. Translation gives CASRPPTSGRHTQYF.

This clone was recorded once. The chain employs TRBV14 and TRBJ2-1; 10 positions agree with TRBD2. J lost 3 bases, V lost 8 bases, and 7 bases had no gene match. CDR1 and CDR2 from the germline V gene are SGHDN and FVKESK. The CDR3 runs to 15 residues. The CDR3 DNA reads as TGTGCCAGCCACCCCATAGCGGGGGGCTACAATGAGCAGTTCTTC. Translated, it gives CASHPIAGGYNEQFF.

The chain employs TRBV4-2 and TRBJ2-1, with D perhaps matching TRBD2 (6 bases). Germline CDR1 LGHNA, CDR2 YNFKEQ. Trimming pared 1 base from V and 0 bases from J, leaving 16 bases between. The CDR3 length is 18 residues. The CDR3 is CASSQVAAGFSSYNEQFF. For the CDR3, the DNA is TGTGCCAGCAGCCAAGTTGCGGCGGGATTCTCCTCCTACAATGAGCAGTTCTTC.

The CDR3 is CASSRDRATEAFF. CDR3 DNA sequence: TGTGCCAGCTCACGTGACAGGGCCACTGAAGCTTTCTTT. This sequence joins TRBV18 and TRBJ1-1, with TRBD1 matching 7 bases. The CDR3 loop spans 13 amino acids. Germline CDR1 is KGHSH and CDR2 is LQKENI. The junction had 3 bases not matched to a gene; V was cut back by 4 bases and J by 4 bases.

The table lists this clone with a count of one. The CDR3 is CASSALPDSNQPQHF. The CDR3 nucleotides read TGTGCCAGCAGCGCCTTGCCAGATAGCAATCAGCCCCAGCATTTT. V and J are TRBV2 and TRBJ1-5; no firm D call. CDR3 size: 15 residues. V was pared by 6 bases and J by 0 bases, with 12 bases between. Germline loops: CDR1 SNHLY, CDR2 FYNNEI.

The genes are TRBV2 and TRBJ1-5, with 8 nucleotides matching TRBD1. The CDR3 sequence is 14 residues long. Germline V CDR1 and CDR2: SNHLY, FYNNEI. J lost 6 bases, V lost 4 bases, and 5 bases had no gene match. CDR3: CASSAGGRGQPQHF. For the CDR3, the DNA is TGTGCCAGCAGTGCAGGGGGCAGGGGTCAGCCCCAGCATTTT.

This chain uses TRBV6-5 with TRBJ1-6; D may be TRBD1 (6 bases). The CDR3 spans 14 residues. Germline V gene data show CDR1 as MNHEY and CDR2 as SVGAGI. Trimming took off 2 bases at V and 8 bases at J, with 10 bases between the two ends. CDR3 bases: TGTGCCAGCAGTTACAGGACAGCAGATTCACCCCTCCACTTT. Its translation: CASSYRTADSPLHF.

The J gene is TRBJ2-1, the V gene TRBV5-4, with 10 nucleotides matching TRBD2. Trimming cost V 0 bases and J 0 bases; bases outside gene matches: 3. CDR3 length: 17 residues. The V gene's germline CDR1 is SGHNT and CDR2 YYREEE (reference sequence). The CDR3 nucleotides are TGTGCCAGCAGCTTGGGGTTAGCGGGAGGCTCCTACAATGAGCAGTTCTTC. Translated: CASSLGLAGGSYNEQFF. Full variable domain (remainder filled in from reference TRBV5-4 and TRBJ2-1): ETGVTQSPTHLIKTRGQQVTLRCSSQSGHNTVSWYQQALGQGPQFIFQYYREEENGRGNFPPRFSGLQFPNYSSELNVNALELDDSALYLCASSLGLAGGSYNEQFFGPGTRLTVL.

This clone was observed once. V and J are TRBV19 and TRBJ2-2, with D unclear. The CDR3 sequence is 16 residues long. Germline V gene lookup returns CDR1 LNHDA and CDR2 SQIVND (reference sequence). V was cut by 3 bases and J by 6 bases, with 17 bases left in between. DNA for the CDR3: TGTGCCAGTAGTATCAAAGGGCCAGGAAACCCCGGGGAGCTGTTTTTT. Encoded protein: CASSIKGPGNPGELFF.

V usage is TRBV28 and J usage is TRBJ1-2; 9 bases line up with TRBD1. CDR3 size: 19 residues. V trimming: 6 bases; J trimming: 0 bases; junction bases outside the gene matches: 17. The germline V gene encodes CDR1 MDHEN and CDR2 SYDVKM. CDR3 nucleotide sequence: TGTGCCAGCAGCAGTAGTACAGGGGGCCTTTGGGGAGCTAACTATGGCTACACCTTC. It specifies CASSSSTGGLWGANYGYTF.

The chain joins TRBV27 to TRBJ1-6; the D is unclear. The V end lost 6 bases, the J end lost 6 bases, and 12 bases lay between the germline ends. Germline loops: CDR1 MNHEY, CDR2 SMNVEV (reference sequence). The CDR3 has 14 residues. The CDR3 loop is CASSTGEGNSPLHF. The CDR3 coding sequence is TGTGCCAGCAGCACTGGCGAAGGTAATTCACCCCTCCACTTT.